This paragraph covers one T cell receptor beta chain sequence. Its matching antigen is unknown. This sample was taken from a study of T cell responses to AZD1222 COVID-19 vaccine. Study findings and constraints: Dominant at 160-218 and 743-854, vaccine-associated CD4 TCRs also spanned spike. Donors, mostly white British, included more females; clonal diversity was possibly underestimated.

Sequencing used immunoSEQ multiplex PCR; TCRdb keeps in-frame clones, though not all of them. Of 80,000 or so clones listed, around 89% were seen once; the top ten hold approximately 5.4%. CDR1 is WNHNN and CDR2 is SYGVQD in the germline V gene (reference sequence). The CDR3 loop spans 12 amino acids. Trimming took off 4 bases at V and 9 bases at J, with 10 bases between the two ends. Sequenced material: peripheral blood, taken on day 0 of AZD1222 vaccination. The rearrangement joins TRBV10-1 to TRBJ1-5; D ambiguous. This receptor was identified in an adult in good health. As DNA, the CDR3 is TGCGCCAGCAGTGCAGGCCCTGGGCCCCAGCATTTT. This translates into CASSAGPGPQHF.